A selection of T cell receptor beta chains follows, all from one sample in a study of low-dose radiotherapy and immunotherapy resistance in tumors. TCRdb fed the reads into MiXCR, producing one record per CDR3 protein. The profile shows roughly 76,000 distinct CDR3 sequences, under 20% of them singletons. The sample here was PBMCs, taken before treatment. The receptors originated from a male donor with prostate cancer. CDR3s include the opening cysteine and the closing phenylalanine or tryptophan. Each record gives: CDR3 length, V gene, J gene, D gene, clone size, CDR3 protein, CDR3 DNA. A D gene is named only where the DNA matches it firmly. Rows give clone size only sometimes, using once, few, many, or a class for an expanded clone.

CDR3 length: 13; V gene: TRBV18; J gene: TRBJ2-5; D gene: NA; clone size: many; CDR3 protein: CASSPDRRETQYF; CDR3 DNA: TGTGCCAGCTCACCAGACAGGAGGGAGACCCAGTACTTC
CDR3 length: 15; V gene: TRBV24-1; J gene: TRBJ2-2; D gene: TRBD1; clone size: many; CDR3 protein: CATGGDRPNTGELFF; CDR3 DNA: TGTGCCACCGGAGGGGACAGGCCGAACACCGGGGAGCTGTTTTTT
CDR3 length: 15; V gene: TRBV19; J gene: TRBJ2-6; D gene: NA; clone size: many; CDR3 protein: CASSPGLRGANVLTF; CDR3 DNA: TGTGCCAGTAGTCCAGGGCTTCGGGGGGCCAACGTCCTGACTTTC
CDR3 length: 17; V gene: TRBV20-1; J gene: TRBJ1-5; D gene: TRBD1; clone size: many; CDR3 protein: CSASEQKGTASNQPQHF; CDR3 DNA: TGCAGTGCTAGCGAGCAGAAAGGGACAGCTAGCAATCAGCCCCAGCATTTT
CDR3 length: 16; V gene: TRBV4-1; J gene: TRBJ2-1; D gene: NA; clone size: many; CDR3 protein: CASSHQDLISYNEQFF; CDR3 DNA: TGCGCCAGCAGCCATCAAGACCTGATCTCCTACAATGAGCAGTTCTTC
CDR3 length: 16; V gene: TRBV6-6; J gene: TRBJ1-6; D gene: NA; clone size: many; CDR3 protein: CASSYTGDRRNSPLHF; CDR3 DNA: TGTGCCAGCAGTTACACGGGCGACAGGCGTAATTCACCCCTCCACTTT
CDR3 length: 19; V gene: TRBV20-1; J gene: TRBJ2-1; D gene: NA; clone size: many; CDR3 protein: CSARDGWRGPESSYNEQFF; CDR3 DNA: TGCAGTGCTAGAGATGGTTGGCGGGGGCCCGAGAGCTCCTACAATGAGCAGTTCTTC
CDR3 length: 16; V gene: TRBV20-1; J gene: TRBJ2-3; D gene: TRBD2; clone size: many; CDR3 protein: CSAEPGLAGRADTQYF; CDR3 DNA: TGCAGTGCTGAACCCGGACTAGCGGGGCGCGCAGATACGCAGTATTTT
CDR3 length: 15; V gene: TRBV7-2; J gene: TRBJ2-7; D gene: NA; clone size: medium-sized; CDR3 protein: CASSLARGAPREQYF; CDR3 DNA: TGTGCCAGCAGCTTAGCGCGGGGCGCCCCCCGCGAGCAGTACTTC
CDR3 length: 15; V gene: TRBV3-1; J gene: TRBJ2-5; D gene: NA; clone size: many; CDR3 protein: CASSLGVAQQETQYF; CDR3 DNA: TGTGCCAGCAGCCTCGGAGTAGCGCAACAAGAGACCCAGTACTTC
CDR3 length: 13; V gene: TRBV12-3/TRBV12-4; J gene: TRBJ1-1; D gene: NA; clone size: many; CDR3 protein: CASSLAAVTEAFF; CDR3 DNA: TGTGCCAGCAGTTTAGCAGCGGTCACTGAAGCTTTCTTT
CDR3 length: 16; V gene: TRBV5-4; J gene: TRBJ2-3; D gene: TRBD2; clone size: NA; CDR3 protein: CASSRLLAASTDTQYF; CDR3 DNA: TGTGCCAGCAGCCGCCTACTAGCGGCGTCGACAGATACGCAGTATTTT
CDR3 length: 13; V gene: TRBV7-3; J gene: TRBJ1-1; D gene: NA; clone size: many; CDR3 protein: CASSLMPGKEAFF; CDR3 DNA: TGTGCCAGCAGCTTAATGCCCGGGAAAGAAGCTTTCTTT
CDR3 length: 17; V gene: TRBV6-2/TRBV6-3; J gene: TRBJ2-1; D gene: TRBD2; clone size: many; CDR3 protein: CASSFGLAGYSYNEQFF; CDR3 DNA: TGTGCCAGCAGTTTCGGACTAGCGGGTTACTCCTACAATGAGCAGTTCTTC
CDR3 length: 12; V gene: TRBV6-5; J gene: TRBJ2-5; D gene: NA; clone size: many; CDR3 protein: CASSWGRETQYF; CDR3 DNA: TGTGCCAGCAGTTGGGGCAGAGAGACCCAGTACTTC
CDR3 length: 15; V gene: TRBV12-3/TRBV12-4; J gene: TRBJ1-5; D gene: NA; clone size: NA; CDR3 protein: CASSLAGDSNQPQHF; CDR3 DNA: TGTGCCAGCAGTTTAGCAGGGGATAGCAATCAGCCCCAGCATTTT
CDR3 length: 17; V gene: TRBV6-1; J gene: TRBJ1-6; D gene: TRBD1; clone size: many; CDR3 protein: CASSGFHWDRDNSPLHF; CDR3 DNA: TGTGCCAGCAGTGGCTTCCACTGGGACAGGGATAATTCACCCCTCCACTTT
CDR3 length: 16; V gene: TRBV6-5; J gene: TRBJ2-3; D gene: TRBD1; clone size: NA; CDR3 protein: CASSLRTGGKLDTQYF; CDR3 DNA: TGTGCCAGCAGTCTCAGGACAGGGGGCAAATTAGATACGCAGTATTTT
CDR3 length: 13; V gene: TRBV28; J gene: TRBJ2-5; D gene: TRBD1; clone size: many; CDR3 protein: CASRTGTQETQYF; CDR3 DNA: TGTGCCAGCCGGACAGGAACCCAAGAGACCCAGTACTTC
CDR3 length: 14; V gene: TRBV5-5; J gene: TRBJ1-2; D gene: TRBD1; clone size: many; CDR3 protein: CASSLAQGAGGYTF; CDR3 DNA: TGTGCCAGCAGCTTGGCCCAGGGGGCTGGTGGCTACACCTTC
CDR3 length: 13; V gene: TRBV19; J gene: TRBJ2-2; D gene: NA; clone size: NA; CDR3 protein: CASNQGNTGELFF; CDR3 DNA: TGTGCCAGTAATCAGGGAAACACCGGGGAGCTGTTTTTT
CDR3 length: 13; V gene: TRBV4-2; J gene: TRBJ1-1; D gene: NA; clone size: many; CDR3 protein: CASSQVGGGEAFF; CDR3 DNA: TGTGCCAGCAGCCAAGTTGGGGGAGGTGAAGCTTTCTTT
CDR3 length: 19; V gene: TRBV21-1; J gene: TRBJ1-5; D gene: NA; clone size: NA; CDR3 protein: CASSKLVTGGRSSNQPQHF; CDR3 DNA: TGTGCCAGCAGCAAGTTGGTAACAGGGGGCCGGTCGAGCAATCAGCCCCAGCATTTT
CDR3 length: 15; V gene: TRBV3-1; J gene: TRBJ2-5; D gene: TRBD2; clone size: NA; CDR3 protein: CASSQAGTTQETQYF; CDR3 DNA: TGTGCCAGCAGCCAAGCGGGGACTACTCAAGAGACCCAGTACTTC
CDR3 length: 15; V gene: TRBV12-3/TRBV12-4; J gene: TRBJ1-1; D gene: NA; clone size: many; CDR3 protein: CASSPRVGPNTEAFF; CDR3 DNA: TGTGCCAGCAGCCCCCGAGTTGGACCGAACACTGAAGCTTTCTTT
CDR3 length: 16; V gene: TRBV3-1; J gene: TRBJ2-1; D gene: NA; clone size: NA; CDR3 protein: CASSLVVAVSYNEQFF; CDR3 DNA: TGTGCCAGCAGTCTTGTAGTAGCGGTTTCCTACAATGAGCAGTTCTTC
CDR3 length: 14; V gene: TRBV20-1; J gene: TRBJ1-4; D gene: TRBD1; clone size: many; CDR3 protein: CSAKTGATNEKLFF; CDR3 DNA: TGCAGTGCTAAAACAGGGGCAACTAATGAAAAACTGTTTTTT
CDR3 length: 16; V gene: TRBV5-1; J gene: TRBJ2-1; D gene: NA; clone size: many; CDR3 protein: CASSFFESGAIDEQFF; CDR3 DNA: TGCGCCAGCAGCTTCTTCGAGTCCGGGGCAATTGATGAGCAGTTCTTC
CDR3 length: 12; V gene: TRBV7-9; J gene: TRBJ2-1; D gene: TRBD1; clone size: many; CDR3 protein: CASSLGGQGEFF; CDR3 DNA: TGTGCCAGCAGCTTAGGCGGACAGGGGGAGTTCTTC
CDR3 length: 11; V gene: TRBV28; J gene: TRBJ2-1; D gene: NA; clone size: many; CDR3 protein: CASSFVNEQFF; CDR3 DNA: TGTGCCAGCAGTTTTGTAAATGAGCAGTTCTTC
CDR3 length: 16; V gene: TRBV5-6; J gene: TRBJ2-5; D gene: TRBD2; clone size: NA; CDR3 protein: CASSLVSGGGLETQYF; CDR3 DNA: TGTGCCAGCAGCTTGGTTAGCGGGGGGGGGTTGGAGACCCAGTACTTC
CDR3 length: 17; V gene: TRBV5-4; J gene: TRBJ2-3; D gene: TRBD1; clone size: once; CDR3 protein: CASSLAGRDRGTDTQYF; CDR3 DNA: TGTGCCAGCAGCTTGGCGGGACGGGACAGGGGCACAGATACGCAGTATTTT
CDR3 length: 14; V gene: TRBV29-1; J gene: TRBJ2-2; D gene: TRBD1; clone size: many; CDR3 protein: CSVLRGPNTGELFF; CDR3 DNA: TGCAGCGTTCTAAGGGGGCCTAACACCGGGGAGCTGTTTTTT
CDR3 length: 12; V gene: TRBV30; J gene: TRBJ2-1; D gene: TRBD2; clone size: many; CDR3 protein: CAWSASGVLQFF; CDR3 DNA: TGTGCCTGGAGCGCTAGCGGGGTACTTCAGTTCTTC
CDR3 length: 18; V gene: TRBV29-1; J gene: TRBJ2-2; D gene: TRBD1; clone size: many; CDR3 protein: CSAVGDPGQAIRTGELFF; CDR3 DNA: TGCAGCGCCGTCGGAGACCCGGGACAGGCCATTCGCACCGGGGAGCTGTTTTTT
CDR3 length: 18; V gene: TRBV4-2; J gene: TRBJ2-2; D gene: NA; clone size: NA; CDR3 protein: CASSSGYRGQIGELFFFF; CDR3 DNA: NA
CDR3 length: 14; V gene: TRBV13; J gene: TRBJ2-7; D gene: NA; clone size: many; CDR3 protein: CASSLRTVGYEQYF; CDR3 DNA: TGTGCCAGCAGCTTACGGACAGTAGGCTACGAGCAGTACTTC
CDR3 length: 18; V gene: TRBV24-1; J gene: TRBJ2-5; D gene: NA; clone size: many; CDR3 protein: CATSDYKEPGVAKETQYF; CDR3 DNA: TGTGCCACCAGTGATTATAAAGAACCAGGGGTTGCGAAAGAGACCCAGTACTTC
CDR3 length: 15; V gene: TRBV5-1; J gene: TRBJ2-2; D gene: NA; clone size: NA; CDR3 protein: CASSFLVRSEKELFF; CDR3 DNA: TGCGCCAGCAGCTTTTTGGTCAGATCAGAGAAGGAGCTGTTTTTT
CDR3 length: 15; V gene: TRBV20-1; J gene: TRBJ1-5; D gene: NA; clone size: many; CDR3 protein: CSAKSYRASNQPQHF; CDR3 DNA: TGCAGTGCTAAGTCGTACAGGGCTAGCAATCAGCCCCAGCATTTT
CDR3 length: 16; V gene: TRBV3-1; J gene: TRBJ2-1; D gene: TRBD1; clone size: many; CDR3 protein: CASSPGGAGADNEQFF; CDR3 DNA: TGTGCCAGCAGCCCAGGGGGTGCAGGGGCGGACAATGAGCAGTTCTTC
CDR3 length: 15; V gene: TRBV18; J gene: TRBJ2-7; D gene: TRBD1; clone size: many; CDR3 protein: CASSPPGTGPYEQYF; CDR3 DNA: TGTGCCAGCTCACCTCCCGGGACAGGGCCCTACGAGCAGTACTTC